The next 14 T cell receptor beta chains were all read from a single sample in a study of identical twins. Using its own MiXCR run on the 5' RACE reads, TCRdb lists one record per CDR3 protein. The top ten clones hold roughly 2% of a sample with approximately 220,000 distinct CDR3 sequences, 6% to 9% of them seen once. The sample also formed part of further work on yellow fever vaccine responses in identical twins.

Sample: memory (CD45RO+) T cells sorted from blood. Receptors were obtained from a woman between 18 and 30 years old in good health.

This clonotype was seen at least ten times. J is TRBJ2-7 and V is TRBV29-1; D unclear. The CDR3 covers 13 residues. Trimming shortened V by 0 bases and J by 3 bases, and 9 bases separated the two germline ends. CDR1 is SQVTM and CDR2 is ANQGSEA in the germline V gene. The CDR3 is CSVEDRLSYEQYF. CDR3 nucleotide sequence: TGCAGCGTTGAAGATCGACTGAGCTACGAGCAGTACTTC.

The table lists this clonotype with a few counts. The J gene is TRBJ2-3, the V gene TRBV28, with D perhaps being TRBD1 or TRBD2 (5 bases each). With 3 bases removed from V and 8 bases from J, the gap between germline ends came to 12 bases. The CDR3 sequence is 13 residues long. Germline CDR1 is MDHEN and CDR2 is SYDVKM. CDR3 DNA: TGTGCCAGCAGTTTCGGGGCCCGGGGTACGCAGTATTTT. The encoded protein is CASSFGARGTQYF. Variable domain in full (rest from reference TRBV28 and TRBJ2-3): DVKVTQSSRYLVKRTGEKVFLECVQDMDHENMFWYRQDPGLGLRLIYFSYDVKMKEKGDIPEGYSVSREKKERFSLILESASTNQTSMYLCASSFGARGTQYFGPGTRLTVL.

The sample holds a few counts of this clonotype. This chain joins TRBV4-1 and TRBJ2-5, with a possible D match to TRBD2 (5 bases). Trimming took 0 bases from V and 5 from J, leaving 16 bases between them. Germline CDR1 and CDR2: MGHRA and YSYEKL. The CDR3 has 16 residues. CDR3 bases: TGCGCCAGCAGCCAAGAGGTATATCCGGCGGGCGAGACCCAGTACTTC. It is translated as CASSQEVYPAGETQYF.

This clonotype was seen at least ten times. The CDR3 region is CASSLEDNSPLHF. CDR3 bases: TGTGCCAGCAGCTTAGAGGACAATTCACCCCTCCACTTT. The chain joins TRBV7-2 to TRBJ1-6; D is undetermined. Trimming left V 1 base short and J 7 bases short, with 5 bases between. This CDR3 contains 13 residues. CDR1 and CDR2 (germline): SGHTA, FQGNSA.

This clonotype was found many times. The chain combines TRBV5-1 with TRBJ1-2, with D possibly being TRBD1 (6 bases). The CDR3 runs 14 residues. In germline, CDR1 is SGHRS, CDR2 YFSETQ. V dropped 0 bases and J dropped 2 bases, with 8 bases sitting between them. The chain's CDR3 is CASSLDQGNYGYTF. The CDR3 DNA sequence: TGCGCCAGCAGCTTGGACCAGGGGAACTATGGCTACACCTTC.

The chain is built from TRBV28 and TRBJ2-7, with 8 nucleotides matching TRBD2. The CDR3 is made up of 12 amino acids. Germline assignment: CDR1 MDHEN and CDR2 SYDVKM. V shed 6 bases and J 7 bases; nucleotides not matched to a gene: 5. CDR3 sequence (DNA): TGTGCCAGCAGACCTCCGGGGGGGGAGCAGTACTTC. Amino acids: CASRPPGGEQYF.

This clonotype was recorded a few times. CDR3 bases: TGCGCCAGCAGCAACTTAAGGGATACTAATGAAAAACTGTTTTTT. Residues: CASSNLRDTNEKLFF. The chain links TRBV5-1 to TRBJ1-4; D is unresolved. Germline assignment: CDR1 SGHRS and CDR2 YFSETQ. The CDR3 is 15 amino acids. V lost 4 bases, J lost 2 bases, and 12 bases lay in between.

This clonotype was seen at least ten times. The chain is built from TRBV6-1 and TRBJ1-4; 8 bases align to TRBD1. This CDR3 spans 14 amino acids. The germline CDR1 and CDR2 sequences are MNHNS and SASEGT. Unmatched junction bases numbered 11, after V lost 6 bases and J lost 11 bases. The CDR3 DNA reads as TGTGCCAGCAGCCTCGGACAGGGTGAAGAGAAACTGTTTTTT. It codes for CASSLGQGEEKLFF.

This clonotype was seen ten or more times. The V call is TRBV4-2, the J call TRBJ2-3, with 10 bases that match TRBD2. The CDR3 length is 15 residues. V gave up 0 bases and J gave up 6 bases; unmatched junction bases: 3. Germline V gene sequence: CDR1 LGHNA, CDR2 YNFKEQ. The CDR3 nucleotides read TGTGCCAGCAGCCAAGATCTAGCGGGGGTGGATACGCAGTATTTT. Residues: CASSQDLAGVDTQYF.

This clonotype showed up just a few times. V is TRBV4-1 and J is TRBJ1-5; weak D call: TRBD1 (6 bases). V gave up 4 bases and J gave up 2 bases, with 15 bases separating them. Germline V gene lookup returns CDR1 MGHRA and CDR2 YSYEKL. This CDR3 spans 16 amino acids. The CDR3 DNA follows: TGCGCCAGCAGCCCTGAGGGGGGAGGAGGCAATCAGCCCCAGCATTTT. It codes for CASSPEGGGGNQPQHF.

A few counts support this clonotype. CDR3 DNA sequence: TGTGCCAGCAGCTTAGGCGGGGGTACGGTGGAGACCCAGTACTTC. This encodes CASSLGGGTVETQYF. V gene TRBV5-5 combines with J gene TRBJ2-5; 7 bases agree with TRBD2. V was clipped by 2 bases and J by 5 bases; unmatched bases: 9. In germline, CDR1 is SGHKS, CDR2 YYEKEE (reference sequence). This CDR3 is built from 15 residues.

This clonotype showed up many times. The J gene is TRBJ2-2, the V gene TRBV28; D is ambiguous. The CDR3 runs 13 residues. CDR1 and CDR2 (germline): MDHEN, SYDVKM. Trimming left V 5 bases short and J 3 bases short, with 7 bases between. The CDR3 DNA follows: TGTGCCAGCAGTCCAGTCCACACCGGGGAGCTGTTTTTT. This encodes CASSPVHTGELFF.

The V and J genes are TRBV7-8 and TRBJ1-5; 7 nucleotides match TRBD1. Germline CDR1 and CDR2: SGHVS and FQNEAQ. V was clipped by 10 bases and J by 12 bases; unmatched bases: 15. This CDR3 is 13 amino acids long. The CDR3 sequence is CATSPGRGGGQHF. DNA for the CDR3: TGTGCCACTTCTCCGGGCAGGGGGGGAGGCCAGCATTTT. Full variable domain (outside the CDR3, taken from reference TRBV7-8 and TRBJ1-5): GAGVSQSPRYKVAKRGQDVALRCDPISGHVSLFWYQQALGQGPEFLTYFQNEAQLDKSGLPSDRFFAERPEGSVSTLKIQRTQQEDSAVYLCATSPGRGGGQHFGDGTRLSIL.

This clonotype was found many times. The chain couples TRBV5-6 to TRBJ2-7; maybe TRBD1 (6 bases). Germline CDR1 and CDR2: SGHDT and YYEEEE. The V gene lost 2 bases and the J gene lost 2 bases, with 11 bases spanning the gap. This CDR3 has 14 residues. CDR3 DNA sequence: TGTGCCAGCAGCTTTGGACAGAGGGCCTACGAGCAGTACTTC. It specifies CASSFGQRAYEQYF.